The 23 T cell receptor beta chains below all came from one sample that was sequenced in a study of T cell repertoires in cytomegalovirus infection. MiXCR, run by TCRdb on the reads, gives a single entry per CDR3 protein. The table includes 250,000 to 300,000 distinct CDR3 sequences, about 15% detected once. The source material was CD8+ T cells from PBMCs. The receptor set was obtained from a human donor in good health (CMV status not recorded). Some clones in this sample may be carry-over from other donors' samples.

V and J are TRBV4-1 and TRBJ2-1; a weak D match, TRBD1 (6 bases). CDR3 length equals 16 residues. Between the trimmed V and J ends, which lost 0 bases and 3 bases, there was a span of 12 bases. Germline V lookup: CDR1 MGHRA, CDR2 YSYEKL. CDR3 region: CASSQDRRRGYNEQFF. DNA for the CDR3: TGCGCCAGCAGCCAAGATCGGCGCAGGGGCTACAATGAGCAGTTCTTC.

This chain links TRBV27 with TRBJ1-2; 7 bases map to TRBD1. The V gene's germline CDR1 is MNHEY and CDR2 SMNVEV (reference sequence). V shed 3 bases, J shed 5 bases, and the junction held 15 bases outside the gene matches. The length of the CDR3 is 17 residues. DNA for the CDR3: TGTGCCAGCAGTTTGTCCGGGACAGAATCTTCCCTTTATGGCTACACCTTC. It translates to CASSLSGTESSLYGYTF.

This chain connects TRBV7-9 to TRBJ2-2, with D possibly matching TRBD2 (6 bases). CDR1 is SEHNR and CDR2 is FQNEAQ in the germline V gene (reference sequence). The CDR3 consists of 15 residues. The V end lost 4 bases, the J end lost 4 bases, and 13 bases lay between the germline ends. CDR3 region: CASSSAGGFTGELFF. CDR3 sequence (DNA): TGTGCCAGCAGCTCCGCCGGGGGTTTCACCGGGGAGCTGTTTTTT.

The J gene is TRBJ1-1, the V gene TRBV20-1; maybe TRBD1 (6 bases). Germline loops: CDR1 DFQATT, CDR2 SNEGSKA (reference sequence). V was cut by 4 bases and J by 5 bases, with 17 bases left in between. The CDR3 sequence is 14 residues long. The CDR3 loop reads CSATRTGRGTEAFF. Written as DNA, the CDR3 is TGCAGTGCTACAAGAACAGGGAGAGGGACTGAAGCTTTCTTT.

The chain joins TRBV19 to TRBJ2-7; D is uncertain. V was pared by 5 bases and J by 0 bases, with 17 bases between. Looked up from germline, CDR1 is LNHDA and CDR2 is SQIVND (reference sequence). The CDR3 runs 16 residues. CDR3 DNA sequence: TGTGCCAGTAGTCCGTCTTGGGTGGTGGGCTCCTACGAGCAGTACTTC. Translating it yields CASSPSWVVGSYEQYF.

This clonotype has a count of ten or more. The CDR3, as DNA: TGTGCCAGCCAGAGGGCTAGCGGGAGCTCCTACAATGAGCAGTTCTTC. As protein: CASQRASGSSYNEQFF. The chain combines TRBV7-9 with TRBJ2-1, with 10 bases that match TRBD2. There are 16 residues in the CDR3. The trim removed 8 bases at V and 0 bases at J, leaving 7 bases unmatched. Looked up from germline, CDR1 is SEHNR and CDR2 is FQNEAQ (reference sequence).

This clonotype was detected many times. V gene TRBV7-8 combines with J gene TRBJ2-3; D not resolved. The V end was cut by 6 bases, the J end by 0 bases, with 4 bases between. The CDR3 is made up of 12 amino acids. Germline lookup yields CDR1 SGHVS and CDR2 FQNEAQ. CDR3 nucleotides: TGTGCCAGCAGTTATAGCACAGATACGCAGTATTTT. It specifies CASSYSTDTQYF.

This clonotype was seen many times. The V and J genes are TRBV4-1 and TRBJ1-2; D is perhaps TRBD1 (6 bases). Germline V gene lookup returns CDR1 MGHRA and CDR2 YSYEKL. The CDR3 totals 13 residues. V lost 0 bases and J lost 8, with 10 bases in between. Here the CDR3 reads CASSQEGGRGYTF. CDR3 DNA: TGCGCCAGCAGCCAAGAAGGGGGAAGAGGCTACACCTTC.

The chain links TRBV6-1 to TRBJ2-7; 8 positions match TRBD1. This CDR3 has 15 residues. Germline V gene sequence: CDR1 MNHNS, CDR2 SASEGT. V lost 2 bases and J lost 5; bases outside the gene matches: 8. DNA for the CDR3: TGTGCCAGCAGTGAACTGAGACAGGGGTCCGACGAGCAGTACTTC. It is translated as CASSELRQGSDEQYF.

In its sample, this clonotype was seen a few times. The chain has TRBV13 and TRBJ2-7; 13 bases are shared with TRBD2. V trimming: 4 bases; J trimming: 0 bases; junction bases outside the gene matches: 3. This CDR3 spans 16 amino acids. The germline CDR1 and CDR2 sequences are PRHDT and FYEKMQ (reference sequence). The CDR3 is CASSSGLAGSSYEQYF. As DNA, the CDR3 is TGTGCCAGCAGCTCGGGACTAGCGGGGAGCTCCTACGAGCAGTACTTC.

This clonotype was picked up many times. V usage is TRBV28 and J usage is TRBJ1-4, with D perhaps matching TRBD1 (6 bases). This CDR3 region has 15 residues. V lost 6 bases and J lost 4, with 15 bases in between. Per the germline V gene, CDR1 is MDHEN and CDR2 is SYDVKM. In DNA, the CDR3 is TGTGCCAGCAGACAGCCAGGGGCAGTTAATGAAAAACTGTTTTTT. It translates to CASRQPGAVNEKLFF.

This chain connects TRBV20-1 to TRBJ2-7; D perhaps matches TRBD1 (6 bases). Trimming took off 3 bases at V and 0 bases at J, with 6 bases between the two ends. This CDR3 is built from 12 residues. Germline CDR1 DFQATT, CDR2 SNEGSKA (reference sequence). The CDR3 sequence: CSARDSSYEQYF. The DNA of the CDR3 is TGCAGTGCTAGGGACAGCTCCTACGAGCAGTACTTC.

This clonotype was counted many times. The chain has TRBV7-9 and TRBJ1-5, with D hard to call. The CDR3 totals 13 residues. Germline V gene sequence: CDR1 SEHNR, CDR2 FQNEAQ (reference sequence). Trimming shortened V by 2 bases and J by 6 bases, and 8 bases separated the two germline ends. The CDR3 DNA sequence: TGTGCCAGCAGCTTACACTCGGGTCAGCCCCAGCATTTT. Its protein product is CASSLHSGQPQHF.

This clonotype was counted many times. The chain recombines TRBV6-1 with TRBJ2-6; the D gene is possibly TRBD2 (6 bases). V was clipped by 5 bases and J by 0 bases, with 14 bases between them. Germline V CDR1 and CDR2: MNHNS, SASEGT. The CDR3 sequence is 17 residues long. DNA for the CDR3: TGTGCCAGCAGTCGGGCCGACGGGAGCTCTGGGGCCAACGTCCTGACTTTC. This translates into CASSRADGSSGANVLTF.

This clonotype was detected ten times or more. V usage is TRBV12-3 or TRBV12-4 and J usage is TRBJ2-2; the D is unclear. The length of the CDR3 is 17 residues. Trimming took off 3 bases at V and 0 bases at J, with 14 bases between the two ends. The CDR3 DNA reads TGTGCCAGCAGTTTCTCAGTAGTGCAATCGAACACCGGGGAGCTGTTTTTT. Encoded protein: CASSFSVVQSNTGELFF.

The chain uses TRBV6-6 and TRBJ1-1; no firm D call. The V gene's germline CDR1 is MNHNY and CDR2 SVGAGI (reference sequence). V lost 10 bases and J lost 3, with 21 bases in between. The CDR3 loop spans 15 amino acids. The CDR3 nucleotides read TGTGCCAACATCCCCTCCGGAGGCATGGACACTGAAGCTTTCTTT. As protein: CANIPSGGMDTEAFF.

The chain's CDR3 is CSALQGSPAGELFF. The CDR3 bases are TGCAGTGCTTTACAGGGGAGTCCGGCCGGGGAGCTGTTTTTT. The chain employs TRBV20-1 and TRBJ2-2; 7 positions agree with TRBD1. This CDR3 comprises 14 residues. Germline-derived CDR1 and CDR2 are DFQATT and SNEGSKA (reference sequence). The V and J ends lost 5 bases and 6 bases, in that order; junction bases with no gene match: 9.

This clonotype has a count of ten or more. The chain couples TRBV7-9 to TRBJ2-7, with TRBD1 matching over 9 bases. V lost 0 bases, J lost 0 bases, and 3 bases stayed unmatched. This CDR3 has 16 residues. In germline, CDR1 is SEHNR, CDR2 FQNEAQ (reference sequence). The CDR3: CASSLADRGPSYEQYF. Here the CDR3 DNA reads TGTGCCAGCAGCTTAGCGGACAGGGGACCCTCCTACGAGCAGTACTTC.

This clonotype was recorded many times. The chain carries TRBV27 and TRBJ2-2, with 8 bases that match TRBD1. In germline, CDR1 is MNHEY, CDR2 SMNVEV (reference sequence). The CDR3 totals 19 residues. With 6 bases clipped from V and 0 bases from J, the junction kept 15 bases outside the gene matches. The CDR3 protein is CASRSLWTGQIANTGELFF. The DNA of the CDR3 is TGTGCCAGCAGGTCCCTTTGGACAGGGCAGATAGCGAACACCGGGGAGCTGTTTTTT.

This clonotype showed up just a few times. This chain links TRBV20-1 with TRBJ2-2; the D gene is possibly TRBD1 (6 bases). This CDR3 is 14 amino acids long. Trimming pared 6 bases from V and 4 bases from J, leaving 15 bases between. CDR1 and CDR2 (germline): DFQATT, SNEGSKA (reference sequence). Here the CDR3 DNA reads TGCAGTGCCTCTGGGACATTTGTCACCGGGGAGCTGTTTTTT. The encoded protein is CSASGTFVTGELFF.

The table lists this clonotype with many counts. No conserved phenylalanine or tryptophan is present at the end of the CDR3, so a read error is the likely explanation. No DNA is shown, since the ends of the CDR3 on it are uncertain; the CDR3 is the one TCRdb lists. This chain joins TRBV5-6 and TRBJ2-7; TRBD1 is taken as the D call from the table, unchecked against the DNA. Germline CDR1 SGHDT, CDR2 YYEEEE. The length of the CDR3 is 10 amino acids, counting both ends. CDR3 in amino acids: CASSSRDRRL.

This rearrangement joins TRBV4-1 to TRBJ2-1, with 11 bases fitting TRBD2. Germline CDR1 reads MGHRA; CDR2 reads YSYEKL. The CDR3 spans 19 residues. After removal of 0 bases from V and 7 bases from J, the junction contained 14 bases not matched to a gene. The CDR3 DNA is TGCGCCAGCAGCCAAGATCCCGGGTCTAGCGGGGGGCTCGGAAATGAGCAGTTCTTC. Its protein is CASSQDPGSSGGLGNEQFF.

This clonotype was seen many times. The rearrangement uses TRBV12-5 and TRBJ1-5; 10 bases are shared with TRBD1. Germline V gives CDR1 LGHNT, CDR2 FRNRAP. The CDR3 has 16 amino acids. The V segment lost 3 bases and the J segment 2 bases; nucleotides outside the gene matches: 4. CDR3: CASGLTGTGGNQPQHF. The CDR3, as DNA: TGTGCTAGTGGTTTAACCGGGACAGGGGGCAATCAGCCCCAGCATTTT.